This T cell receptor (beta chain) was sequenced in a study of shared clonotypes between healthy human individuals. Study-level findings and limits: Few donors restricted represented genetic and exposure-history diversity. Among the subsets, naive ones generally showed larger estimated richness than memory ones. Specimens sampled were limited to blood, with tissue repertoires likely differing.

A deep-level run was used for the assay. Using immunoSEQ multiplex PCR, the repertoire was profiled, and TCRdb retains in-frame clones only, with some absent. This sample yields roughly 700,000 clones, of which less than 95% are seen a single time; roughly 36% belongs to the top ten. Regarding this clone: Its antigen is currently unknown.

The sample consisted of memory CD8+ T cells from PBMCs. As for subset: CD45RO+ cells pooled with CCR7-negative TemRA cells. The origin of this receptor is a man aged 18 to 30 in good health. Some clones in this sample may be carry-over from other donors' samples.

In DNA form, the CDR3 reads TGTGCCAGCAGCTCCGGGACAGGCACCATATATTTT. Translated, it gives CASSSGTGTIYF. The gene calls are TRBV11-2 and TRBJ1-3; 8 nucleotides agree with TRBD1. This CDR3 is 12 amino acids long. Trimming cost V 4 bases and J 9 bases; bases outside gene matches: 2. Germline V gives CDR1 SGHAT, CDR2 FQNNGV.